What follows are 18 T cell receptor beta chains derived from one specimen sequenced in a study of blood T cell repertoires in COVID-19. Assay: immunoSEQ multiplex PCR; the TCRdb copy retains only in-frame clones and omits some. The sample holds about 100,000 clones, over 70% seen once. The sequencing input was peripheral blood. The receptors were gathered from a man between 60 and 75 years old with acute or convalescent COVID-19.

V usage is TRBV2 and J usage is TRBJ1-1; weak D call: TRBD1 (5 bases). This CDR3 contains 14 residues. V lost 4 bases and J 1 base, leaving 10 bases between the germline ends. The germline CDR1 and CDR2 sequences are SNHLY and FYNNEI. The CDR3 DNA is TGTGCCAGCAGTGTTTCCACAGGGAACACTGAAGCTTTCTTT. It encodes CASSVSTGNTEAFF.

This chain links TRBV11-2 with TRBJ2-3; 10 bases are a match to TRBD2. The CDR3 totals 16 residues. Germline V gives CDR1 SGHAT, CDR2 FQNNGV. The V segment lost 5 bases and the J segment 4 bases; nucleotides outside the gene matches: 9. In DNA, the CDR3 is TGTGCCAGCAGCACGAGAGCGGGGGGGCCCCCAGATACGCAGTATTTT. Amino acid sequence: CASSTRAGGPPDTQYF.

This chain joins TRBV5-4 and TRBJ1-1, with a possible D match to TRBD1 (6 bases). CDR1 SGHNT and CDR2 YYREEE come from the germline V gene (reference sequence). CDR3 length equals 13 residues. The V end lost 2 bases, the J end lost 3 bases, and 8 bases lay between the germline ends. Here the CDR3 DNA reads TGTGCCAGCAGCTTAGACAGGTACACTGAAGCTTTCTTT. Amino acids: CASSLDRYTEAFF.

The gene calls are TRBV7-9 and TRBJ2-6, with D possibly matching TRBD2 (5 bases). Germline values: CDR1 SEHNR, CDR2 FQNEAQ (reference sequence). The CDR3 length is 15 residues. V was trimmed by 5 bases and J by 0 bases, leaving 8 bases between them. CDR3 in DNA: TGTGCCAGCAGCCCGGGGAGCTCTGGGGCCAACGTCCTGACTTTC. Protein sequence: CASSPGSSGANVLTF.

This clone was picked up one time. This chain joins TRBV11-3 and TRBJ2-1; no definite D call. CDR3 length: 11 residues. V lost 4 bases and J 8 bases, leaving 6 bases between the germline ends. The germline V gene has CDR1 SGHNT and CDR2 YENEEA. CDR3 DNA: TGTGCCAGCAGCTCTTATCATGAGCAGTTCTTC. Translating gives CASSSYHEQFF.

The V gene is TRBV6-5, the J gene TRBJ2-1; the match to TRBD2 covers 8 bases. Trimming at V came to 0 bases and at J to 0 bases, leaving 1 base not matched to a gene. Germline-derived CDR1 and CDR2 are MNHEY and SVGAGI. The length of the CDR3 is 16 residues. CDR3 in DNA: TGTGCCAGCAGTTACTCGCGGGAGGTCTCCTACAATGAGCAGTTCTTC. It translates to CASSYSREVSYNEQFF.

V usage is TRBV10-3 and J usage is TRBJ1-3; weak D call: TRBD1 (6 bases). CDR3 size: 14 residues. Looked up from germline, CDR1 is ENHRY and CDR2 is SYGVKD. The ends were cut back, 5 bases at V and 3 bases at J, with 11 bases in the middle. CDR3: CAISQTGNGNTIYF. CDR3 bases: TGTGCCATCAGTCAAACAGGGAATGGAAACACCATATATTTT.

V is TRBV25-1 and J is TRBJ2-5; 11 nucleotides line up with TRBD2. V shed 4 bases, J shed 5 bases, and the junction held 3 bases outside the gene matches. The CDR3 extends over 14 amino acids. The germline V gene has CDR1 MGHDK and CDR2 SYGVNS. The CDR3 bases are TGTGCCAGCAGTGCACTAGCGGGAGTGGAGACCCAGTACTTC. Protein product: CASSALAGVETQYF.

Written as DNA, the CDR3 is TGTGCCAGCAGCGAAGGGGGCACAGAGACCCAGTACTTC. This codes for CASSEGGTETQYF. The chain employs TRBV11-3 and TRBJ2-5, with 7 nucleotides matching TRBD1. This CDR3 contains 13 residues. J lost 4 bases, V lost 5 bases, and 4 bases had no gene match. Germline V gene sequence: CDR1 SGHNT, CDR2 YENEEA.

The chain couples TRBV6-5 to TRBJ2-5; TRBD1 matches at 8 bases. The CDR3 runs 16 residues. The ends lost 0 bases at V and 7 bases at J; junction bases unmatched: 10. Germline V gene sequence: CDR1 MNHEY, CDR2 SVGAGI. The CDR3 region has the DNA TGTGCCAGCAGTTACTCGACCCCGGACAGGGAAGGGACCCAGTACTTC. This sequence encodes CASSYSTPDREGTQYF.

V gene TRBV2 combines with J gene TRBJ1-5; 9 positions agree with TRBD1. The junction had 7 bases not matched to a gene; V was cut back by 7 bases and J by 3 bases. Germline V gives CDR1 SNHLY, CDR2 FYNNEI. The CDR3 runs 15 residues. CDR3 coding DNA: TGTGCCAGCACCCGGACAGGGGATTTCAATCAGCCCCAGCATTTT. Amino acid sequence: CASTRTGDFNQPQHF.

The V gene is TRBV2, the J gene TRBJ2-1; 7 nucleotides agree with TRBD2. Looked up from germline, CDR1 is SNHLY and CDR2 is FYNNEI. Trimming at V came to 3 bases and at J to 10 bases, leaving 9 bases not matched to a gene. The CDR3 is 14 amino acids. For the CDR3, the DNA is TGTGCCAGCAGTGATTTTCGGGGGGATGTAGAGCAGTTCTTC. Translated: CASSDFRGDVEQFF. The full variable domain, completed using reference TRBV2 and TRBJ2-1, is EPEVTQTPSHQVTQMGQEVILRCVPISNHLYFYWYRQILGQKVEFLVSFYNNEISEKSEIFDDQFSVERPDGSNFTLKIRSTKLEDSAMYFCASSDFRGDVEQFFGPGTRLTVL.

The V and J genes are TRBV5-4 and TRBJ1-1; TRBD1 is a possible D gene (5 bases). Germline V lookup: CDR1 SGHNT, CDR2 YYREEE (reference sequence). This CDR3 spans 17 amino acids. V shed 4 bases and J shed 2 bases, with 21 bases lying between them. The CDR3 DNA is TGTGCCAGCAGCCCGATCGGCCAGGGAGGGAGAAACACTGAAGCTTTCTTT. It encodes CASSPIGQGGRNTEAFF.

This rearrangement joins TRBV6-4 to TRBJ2-7; 9 bases agree with TRBD1. Trimming at V came to 6 bases and at J to 8 bases, leaving 11 bases not matched to a gene. This CDR3 has 14 amino acids. Germline V gene data show CDR1 as MRHNA and CDR2 as SNTAGT. This CDR3 is CASRPGQGTGKQYF. CDR3 nucleotides: TGTGCCAGCAGGCCGGGACAGGGTACTGGCAAGCAGTACTTC.

This rearrangement joins TRBV5-1 to TRBJ2-3; D call uncertain. The length of the CDR3 is 14 residues. V gave up 0 bases and J gave up 3 bases, with 8 bases separating them. Per the germline V gene, CDR1 is SGHRS and CDR2 is YFSETQ. CDR3 bases: TGCGCCAGCAGCTTGGCTCCACATACAGATACGCAGTATTTT. Protein product: CASSLAPHTDTQYF.

V usage is TRBV2 and J usage is TRBJ2-7, with 8 bases identical to TRBD1. The J segment lost 1 base and the V segment lost 4 bases, leaving 3 bases of the junction unmatched. The CDR3 length is 14 residues. Germline CDR1 and CDR2: SNHLY and FYNNEI. The CDR3 bases are TGTGCCAGCAGTGGACAGGGGATTTCCTACGAGCAGTACTTC. This translates into CASSGQGISYEQYF. Variable domain in full (rest from reference TRBV2 and TRBJ2-7): EPEVTQTPSHQVTQMGQEVILRCVPISNHLYFYWYRQILGQKVEFLVSFYNNEISEKSEIFDDQFSVERPDGSNFTLKIRSTKLEDSAMYFCASSGQGISYEQYFGPGTRLTVT.

The gene calls are TRBV4-2 and TRBJ2-1; possibly TRBD2 for D (6 bases). This CDR3 comprises 16 residues. Trimming removed 0 bases from V and 7 bases from J, with 16 bases in between. Per germline, CDR1 LGHNA and CDR2 YNFKEQ. CDR3 DNA sequence: TGTGCCAGCAGCCAAGAAGGGAGGATGGGGGTAAATGAGCAGTTCTTC. This encodes CASSQEGRMGVNEQFF.

V usage is TRBV19 and J usage is TRBJ2-1; maybe TRBD2 (6 bases). CDR1 is LNHDA, CDR2 SQIVND, per germline (reference sequence). The CDR3 is 15 residues long. The V and J ends lost 1 base and 2 bases respectively, with 9 bases between them. The DNA for the CDR3 is TGTGCCAGTAGTATAGCTGGGGGGACCTACAATGAGCAGTTCTTC. Its protein is CASSIAGGTYNEQFF.